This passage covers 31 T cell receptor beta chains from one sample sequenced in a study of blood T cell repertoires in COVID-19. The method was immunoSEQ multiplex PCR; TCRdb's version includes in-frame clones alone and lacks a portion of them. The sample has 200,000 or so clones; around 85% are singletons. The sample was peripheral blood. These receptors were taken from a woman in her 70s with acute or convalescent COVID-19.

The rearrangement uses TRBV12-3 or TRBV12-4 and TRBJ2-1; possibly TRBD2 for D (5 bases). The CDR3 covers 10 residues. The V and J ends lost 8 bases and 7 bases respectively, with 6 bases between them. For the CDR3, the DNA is TGTGCCAGCGGGAGAAATGAGCAGTTCTTC. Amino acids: CASGRNEQFF.

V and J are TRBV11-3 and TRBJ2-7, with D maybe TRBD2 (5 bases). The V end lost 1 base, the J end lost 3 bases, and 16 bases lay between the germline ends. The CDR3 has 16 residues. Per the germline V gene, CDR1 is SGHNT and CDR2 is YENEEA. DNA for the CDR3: TGTGCCAGCAGCTTAGGATCGCCGTATACTAGCTACGAGCAGTACTTC. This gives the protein CASSLGSPYTSYEQYF.

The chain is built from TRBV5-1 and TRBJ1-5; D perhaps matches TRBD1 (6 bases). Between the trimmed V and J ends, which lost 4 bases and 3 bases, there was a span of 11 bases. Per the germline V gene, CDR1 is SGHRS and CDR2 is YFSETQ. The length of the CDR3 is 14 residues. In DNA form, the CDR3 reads TGCGCCAGCAGCCCAACAGGGAACAATCAGCCCCAGCATTTT. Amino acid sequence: CASSPTGNNQPQHF.

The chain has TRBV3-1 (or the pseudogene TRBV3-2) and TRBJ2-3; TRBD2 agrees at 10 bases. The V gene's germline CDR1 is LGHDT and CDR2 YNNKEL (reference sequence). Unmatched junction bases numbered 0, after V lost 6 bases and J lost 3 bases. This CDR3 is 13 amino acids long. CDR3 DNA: TGTGCCAGCAGAGCGGGGGGGACAGATACGCAGTATTTT. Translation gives CASRAGGTDTQYF.

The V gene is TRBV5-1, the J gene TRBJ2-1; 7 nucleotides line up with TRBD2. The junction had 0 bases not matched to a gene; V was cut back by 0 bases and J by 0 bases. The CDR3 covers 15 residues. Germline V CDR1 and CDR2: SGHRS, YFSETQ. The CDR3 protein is CASSLGTSSYNEQFF. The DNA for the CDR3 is TGCGCCAGCAGCTTGGGGACTAGCTCCTACAATGAGCAGTTCTTC.

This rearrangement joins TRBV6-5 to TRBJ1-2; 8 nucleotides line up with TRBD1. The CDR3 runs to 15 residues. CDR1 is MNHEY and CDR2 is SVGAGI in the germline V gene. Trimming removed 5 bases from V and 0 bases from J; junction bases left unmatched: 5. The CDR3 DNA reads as TGTGCCAGCAGTAGGGGGACAGGCGCTAACTATGGCTACACCTTC. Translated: CASSRGTGANYGYTF.

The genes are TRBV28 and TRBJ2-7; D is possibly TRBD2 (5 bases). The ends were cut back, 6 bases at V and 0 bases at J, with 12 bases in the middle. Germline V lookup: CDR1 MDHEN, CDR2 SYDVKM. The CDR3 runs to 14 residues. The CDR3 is CASSPERFSYEQYF. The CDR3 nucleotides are TGTGCCAGCAGCCCCGAGCGGTTCTCCTACGAGCAGTACTTC.

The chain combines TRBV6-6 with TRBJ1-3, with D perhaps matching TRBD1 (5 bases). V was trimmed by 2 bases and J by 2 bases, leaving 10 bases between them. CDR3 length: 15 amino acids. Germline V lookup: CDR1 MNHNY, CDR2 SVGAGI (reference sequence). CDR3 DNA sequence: TGTGCCAGCAGTTACCTGGCAGGGACTGGAAACACCATATATTTT. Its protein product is CASSYLAGTGNTIYF.

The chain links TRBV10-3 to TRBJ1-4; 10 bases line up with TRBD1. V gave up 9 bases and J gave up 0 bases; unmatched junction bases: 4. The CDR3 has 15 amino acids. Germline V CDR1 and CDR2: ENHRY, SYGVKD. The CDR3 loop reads CAIRTGGATNEKLFF. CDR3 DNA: TGTGCCATTCGGACAGGGGGTGCAACTAATGAAAAACTGTTTTTT.

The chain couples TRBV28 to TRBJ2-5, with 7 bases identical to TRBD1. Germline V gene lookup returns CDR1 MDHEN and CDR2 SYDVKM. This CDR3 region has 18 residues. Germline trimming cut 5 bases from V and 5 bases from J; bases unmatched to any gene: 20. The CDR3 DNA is TGTGCCAGCAGTACAAGCGAAAACAGGGGCCCGGGGTGGGAGACCCAGTACTTC. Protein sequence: CASSTSENRGPGWETQYF. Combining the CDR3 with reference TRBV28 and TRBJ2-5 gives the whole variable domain DVKVTQSSRYLVKRTGEKVFLECVQDMDHENMFWYRQDPGLGLRLIYFSYDVKMKEKGDIPEGYSVSREKKERFSLILESASTNQTSMYLCASSTSENRGPGWETQYFGPGTRLLVL.

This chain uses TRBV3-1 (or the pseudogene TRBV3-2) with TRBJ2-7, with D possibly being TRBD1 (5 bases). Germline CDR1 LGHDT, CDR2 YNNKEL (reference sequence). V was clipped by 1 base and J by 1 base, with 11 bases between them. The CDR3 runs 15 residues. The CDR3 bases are TGTGCCAGCAGCCAAGTTATCGACAGTTCCTACGAGCAGTACTTC. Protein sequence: CASSQVIDSSYEQYF.

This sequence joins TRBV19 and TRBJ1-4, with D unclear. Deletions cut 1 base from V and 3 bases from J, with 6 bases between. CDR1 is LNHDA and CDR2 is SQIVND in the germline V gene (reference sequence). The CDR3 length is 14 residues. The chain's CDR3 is CASSIGGSNEKLFF. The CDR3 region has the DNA TGTGCCAGTAGTATAGGCGGATCTAATGAAAAACTGTTTTTT.

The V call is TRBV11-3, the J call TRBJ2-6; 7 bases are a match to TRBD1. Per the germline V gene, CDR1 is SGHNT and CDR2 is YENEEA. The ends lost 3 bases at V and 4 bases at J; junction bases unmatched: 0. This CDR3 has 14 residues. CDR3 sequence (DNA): TGTGCCAGCAGCTTGACAGGGGGGGCCAACGTCCTGACTTTC. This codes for CASSLTGGANVLTF.

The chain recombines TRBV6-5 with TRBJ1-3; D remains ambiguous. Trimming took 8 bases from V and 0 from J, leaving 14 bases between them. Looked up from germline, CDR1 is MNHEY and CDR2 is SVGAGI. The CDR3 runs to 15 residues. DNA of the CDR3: TGTGCCAGCTCGCTCGGGAGTTACTCTGGAAACACCATATATTTT. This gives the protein CASSLGSYSGNTIYF.

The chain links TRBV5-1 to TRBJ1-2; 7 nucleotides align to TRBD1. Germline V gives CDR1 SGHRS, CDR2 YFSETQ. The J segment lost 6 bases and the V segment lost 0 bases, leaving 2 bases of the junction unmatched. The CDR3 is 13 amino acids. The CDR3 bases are TGCGCCAGCAGCTTGGACAGGGGAGATGGCTACACCTTC. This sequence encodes CASSLDRGDGYTF. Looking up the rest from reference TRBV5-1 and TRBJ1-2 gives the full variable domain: KAGVTQTPRYLIKTRGQQVTLSCSPISGHRSVSWYQQTPGQGLQFLFEYFSETQRNKGNFPGRFSGRQFSNSRSEMNVSTLELGDSALYLCASSLDRGDGYTFGSGTRLTVV.

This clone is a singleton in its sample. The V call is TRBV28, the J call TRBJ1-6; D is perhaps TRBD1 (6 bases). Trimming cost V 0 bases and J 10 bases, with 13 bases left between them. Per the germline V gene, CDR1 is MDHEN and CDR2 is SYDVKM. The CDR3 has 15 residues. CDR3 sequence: CASSLWGRGESPLHF. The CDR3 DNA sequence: TGTGCCAGCAGTTTATGGGGCAGGGGCGAATCACCCCTCCACTTT.

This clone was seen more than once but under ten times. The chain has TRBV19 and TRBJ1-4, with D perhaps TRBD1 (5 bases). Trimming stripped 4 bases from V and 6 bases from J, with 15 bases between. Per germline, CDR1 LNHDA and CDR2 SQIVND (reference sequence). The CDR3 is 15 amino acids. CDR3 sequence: CASSSQRGFDEKLFF. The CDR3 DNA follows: TGTGCCAGTAGTAGCCAACGGGGGTTCGATGAAAAACTGTTTTTT.

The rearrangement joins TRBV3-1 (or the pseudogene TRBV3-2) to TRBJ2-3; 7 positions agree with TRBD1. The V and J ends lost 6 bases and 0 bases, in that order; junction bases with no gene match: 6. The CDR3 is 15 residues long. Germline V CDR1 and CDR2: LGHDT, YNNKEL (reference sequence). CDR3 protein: CASRVGQVSTDTQYF. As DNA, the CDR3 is TGTGCCAGCAGGGTTGGACAGGTTAGCACAGATACGCAGTATTTT.

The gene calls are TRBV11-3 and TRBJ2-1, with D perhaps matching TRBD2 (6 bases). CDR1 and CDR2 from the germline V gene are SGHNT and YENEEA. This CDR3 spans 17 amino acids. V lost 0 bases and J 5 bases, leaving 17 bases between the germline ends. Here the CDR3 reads CASSLDRGVRSNNEQFF. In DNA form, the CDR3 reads TGTGCCAGCAGCTTAGATCGCGGGGTACGGTCGAACAATGAGCAGTTCTTC. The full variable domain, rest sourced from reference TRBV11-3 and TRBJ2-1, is EAGVVQSPRYKIIEKKQPVAFWCNPISGHNTLYWYLQNLGQGPELLIRYENEEAVDDSQLPKDRFSAERLKGVDSTLKIQPAELGDSAVYLCASSLDRGVRSNNEQFFGPGTRLTVL.

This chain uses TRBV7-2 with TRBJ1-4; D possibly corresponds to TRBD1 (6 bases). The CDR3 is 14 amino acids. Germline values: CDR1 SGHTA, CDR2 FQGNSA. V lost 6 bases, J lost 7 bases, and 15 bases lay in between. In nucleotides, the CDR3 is TGTGCCAGCAGTCCCGACAGGTCTATTGAAAAACTGTTTTTT. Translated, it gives CASSPDRSIEKLFF.

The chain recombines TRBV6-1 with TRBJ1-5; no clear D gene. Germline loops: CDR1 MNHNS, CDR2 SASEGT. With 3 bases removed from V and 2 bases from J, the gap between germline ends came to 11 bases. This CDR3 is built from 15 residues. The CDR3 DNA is TGTGCCAGCAGTGACAACAGTGGTGGCAATCAGCCCCAGCATTTT. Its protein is CASSDNSGGNQPQHF.

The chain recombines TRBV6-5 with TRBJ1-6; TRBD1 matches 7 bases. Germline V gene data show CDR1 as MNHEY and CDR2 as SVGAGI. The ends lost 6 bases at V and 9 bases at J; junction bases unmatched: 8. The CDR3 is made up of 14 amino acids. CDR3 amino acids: CASRRETGSSPLHF. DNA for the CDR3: TGTGCCAGCAGGAGGGAGACAGGGAGTTCACCCCTCCACTTT.

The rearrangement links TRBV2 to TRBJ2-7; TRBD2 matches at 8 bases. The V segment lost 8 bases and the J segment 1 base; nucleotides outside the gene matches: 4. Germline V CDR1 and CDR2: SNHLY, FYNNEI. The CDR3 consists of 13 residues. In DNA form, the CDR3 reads TGTGCCAGCGGGCGGGGGGCATCCTACGAGCAGTACTTC. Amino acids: CASGRGASYEQYF.

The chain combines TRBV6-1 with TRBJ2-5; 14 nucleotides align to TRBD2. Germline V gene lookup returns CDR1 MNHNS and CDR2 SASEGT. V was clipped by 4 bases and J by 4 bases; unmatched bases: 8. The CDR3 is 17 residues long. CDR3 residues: CASSAQVGTSGRETQYF. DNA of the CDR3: TGTGCCAGCAGTGCACAGGTGGGGACTAGCGGGAGAGAGACCCAGTACTTC.

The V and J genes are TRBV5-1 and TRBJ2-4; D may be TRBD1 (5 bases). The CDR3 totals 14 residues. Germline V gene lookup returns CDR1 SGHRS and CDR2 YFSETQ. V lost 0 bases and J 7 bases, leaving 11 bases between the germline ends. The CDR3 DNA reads TGCGCCAGCAGCTTGGATATAGCAGGGAACATTCAGTACTTC. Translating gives CASSLDIAGNIQYF.

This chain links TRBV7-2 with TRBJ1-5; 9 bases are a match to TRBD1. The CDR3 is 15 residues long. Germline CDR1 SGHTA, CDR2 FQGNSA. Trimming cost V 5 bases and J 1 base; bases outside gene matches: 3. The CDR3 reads CASSQDRGSNQPQHF. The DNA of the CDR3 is TGTGCCAGCAGCCAGGACAGGGGAAGCAATCAGCCCCAGCATTTT.

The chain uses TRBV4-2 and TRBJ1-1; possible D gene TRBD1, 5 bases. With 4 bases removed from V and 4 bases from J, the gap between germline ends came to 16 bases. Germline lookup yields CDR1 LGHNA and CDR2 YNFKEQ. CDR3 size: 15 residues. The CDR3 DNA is TGTGCCAGCAGCCGGGCGACCGACAGCTCCACTGAAGCTTTCTTT. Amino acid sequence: CASSRATDSSTEAFF.

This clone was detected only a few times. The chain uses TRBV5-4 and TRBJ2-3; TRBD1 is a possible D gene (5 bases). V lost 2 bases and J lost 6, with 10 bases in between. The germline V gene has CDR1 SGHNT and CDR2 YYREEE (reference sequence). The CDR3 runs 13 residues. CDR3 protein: CASSFQGEDTQYF. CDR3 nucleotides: TGTGCCAGCAGCTTTCAGGGTGAGGATACGCAGTATTTT. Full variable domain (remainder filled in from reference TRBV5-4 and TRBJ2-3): ETGVTQSPTHLIKTRGQQVTLRCSSQSGHNTVSWYQQALGQGPQFIFQYYREEENGRGNFPPRFSGLQFPNYSSELNVNALELDDSALYLCASSFQGEDTQYFGPGTRLTVL.

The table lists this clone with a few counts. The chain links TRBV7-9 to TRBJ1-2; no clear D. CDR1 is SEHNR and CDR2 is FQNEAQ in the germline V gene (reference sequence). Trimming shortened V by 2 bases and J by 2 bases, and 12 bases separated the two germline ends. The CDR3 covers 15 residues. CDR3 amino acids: CASSLWQDVNYGYTF. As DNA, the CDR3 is TGTGCCAGCAGCTTATGGCAGGATGTAAACTATGGCTACACCTTC. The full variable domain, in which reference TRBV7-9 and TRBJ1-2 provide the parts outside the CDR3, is DTGVSQNPRHKITKRGQNVTFRCDPISEHNRLYWYRQTLGQGPEFLTYFQNEAQLEKSRLLSDRFSAERPKGSFSTLEIQRTEQGDSAMYLCASSLWQDVNYGYTFGSGTRLTVV.

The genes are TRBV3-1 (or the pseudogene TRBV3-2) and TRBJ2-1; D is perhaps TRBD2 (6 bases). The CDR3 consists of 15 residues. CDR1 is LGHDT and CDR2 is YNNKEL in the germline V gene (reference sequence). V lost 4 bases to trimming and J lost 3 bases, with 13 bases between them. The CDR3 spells CASSPFGGGYNEQFF. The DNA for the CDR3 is TGTGCCAGCAGCCCCTTTGGGGGAGGCTACAATGAGCAGTTCTTC.

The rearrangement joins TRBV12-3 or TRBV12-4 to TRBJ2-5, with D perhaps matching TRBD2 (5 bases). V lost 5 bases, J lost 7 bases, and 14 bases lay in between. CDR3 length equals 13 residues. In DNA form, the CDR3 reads TGTGCCAGCAGTCTGGACTTGTTGGGGACCCAGTACTTC. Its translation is CASSLDLLGTQYF.